A selection of T cell receptor beta chains follows, all from one sample in a study of OX40 agonist ivuxolimab in advanced cancers. Clones were read by immunoSEQ multiplex PCR, and TCRdb kept only the in-frame ones, dropping some. The sample shows tens of thousands of clones, about nine tenths of them seen only once. This sample comprised CD4+ or CD8+ T cells sorted from blood, obtained in a trial of the OX40 agonist ivuxolimab. These receptors originate from an adult with an advanced solid tumor such as melanoma, head and neck, liver or kidney cancer. Each CDR3 is given with its conserved first and last residue. A D gene is named only where the DNA matches it firmly. Rows give clone size only sometimes, using once, few, many, or a class for an expanded clone.

V: TRBV29-1
J: TRBJ2-1
D: .
size: .
DNA: TGCAGCGTTGATCTTCAGAGCTCCTACAATGAGCAGTTCTTC
CDR3: CSVDLQSSYNEQFF

V: TRBV7-2
J: TRBJ2-1
D: TRBD2
size: .
DNA: TGTGCCAGCAGTTCGGGACTAGTTGGTGAGCAGTTCTTC
CDR3: CASSSGLVGEQFF

V: TRBV10-3
J: TRBJ2-5
D: TRBD1
size: .
DNA: TGTGCCATCAGTGGAACAGGGGTCCAAGAGACCCAGTACTTC
CDR3: CAISGTGVQETQYF

V: TRBV6-5
J: TRBJ1-3
D: .
size: .
DNA: TGTGCCAGCAGTACCCCTGGAAACACCATATATTTT
CDR3: CASSTPGNTIYF

V: TRBV9
J: TRBJ1-1
D: TRBD1
size: few
DNA: TGTGCCAGCAGCTCTCGGGACAGTTCTACTGCTTTCTTT
CDR3: CASSSRDSSTAFF

V: TRBV19
J: TRBJ2-1
D: .
size: .
DNA: TGTGCCAGTAGTATAGATGGTCCATCTGTCATCTCCTACAATGAGCAGTTCTTC
CDR3: CASSIDGPSVISYNEQFF

V: TRBV29-1
J: TRBJ1-2
D: .
size: .
DNA: TGCAGCGTTGAAAGCGGGCAGTACTCCACCTATGGCTACACCTTC
CDR3: CSVESGQYSTYGYTF

V: TRBV7-8
J: TRBJ1-3
D: .
size: .
DNA: TGTGCCAGCAGCGGAGGAACAGCGAGCTCTGGAAACACCATATATTTT
CDR3: CASSGGTASSGNTIYF

V: TRBV9
J: TRBJ1-3
D: .
size: .
DNA: TGTGCCAGCAGCCCTCGCCGGGGTACTGGAAACACCATATATTTT
CDR3: CASSPRRGTGNTIYF

V: TRBV29-1
J: TRBJ1-1
D: TRBD1
size: .
DNA: TGCAGCGCGGACGGGTTAGGGGGCCCTGAAGCTTTCTTT
CDR3: CSADGLGGPEAFF

V: TRBV2
J: TRBJ2-7
D: .
size: once
DNA: TGTGCCAGCGGTAGAGGACAGTCCTACGAGCAGTACTTC
CDR3: CASGRGQSYEQYF

V: TRBV6-1
J: TRBJ1-5
D: .
size: once
DNA: TGTGCCAGCATGGCCGATTATAGCAATCAGCCCCAGCATTTT
CDR3: CASMADYSNQPQHF

V: TRBV5-1
J: TRBJ1-1
D: .
size: once
DNA: TGCGCCAGCAGCTTGAACGTGAACACTGAAGCTTTCTTT
CDR3: CASSLNVNTEAFF

V: TRBV6-1
J: TRBJ2-7
D: TRBD2
size: .
DNA: TGTGCCAGCAGTGATTGGCTAGCGGGAGGGCCGAGGGAGCAGTACTTC
CDR3: CASSDWLAGGPREQYF

V: TRBV18
J: TRBJ2-2
D: .
size: .
DNA: TGTGCCAGCTCACCAGGAGCAGGGGCTAACACCGGGGAGCTGTTTTTT
CDR3: CASSPGAGANTGELFF

V: TRBV5-4
J: TRBJ2-2
D: .
size: .
DNA: TGTGCCAGCAGCCCCGTCACCGGGGAGCTGTTTTTT
CDR3: CASSPVTGELFF

V: TRBV2
J: TRBJ1-1
D: TRBD1
size: once
DNA: TGTGCCAGCACCGACAGGGGGAACGCTGAAGCTTTCTTT
CDR3: CASTDRGNAEAFF

V: TRBV7-2
J: TRBJ2-5
D: TRBD1
size: once
DNA: TGTGCCAGCAGCATACTACAGGGGCAAGAGACCCAGTACTTC
CDR3: CASSILQGQETQYF

V: TRBV4-3
J: TRBJ2-6
D: .
size: once
DNA: TGCGCCAGCAGCCAAGTGATGGGGGCCAACGTCCTGACTTTC
CDR3: CASSQVMGANVLTF

V: TRBV11-2
J: TRBJ2-2
D: TRBD1
size: .
DNA: TGTGCCAGCAGCACCCGTAGGGACAGTAACACCGGGGAGCTGTTTTTT
CDR3: CASSTRRDSNTGELFF

V: TRBV19
J: TRBJ2-1
D: TRBD2
size: .
DNA: TGTGCCAGTAGTATTGTTAGCGGGAGCAACTACAATGAGCAGTTCTTC
CDR3: CASSIVSGSNYNEQFF

V: TRBV5-4
J: TRBJ2-1
D: TRBD2
size: .
DNA: TGTGCCAGCAGTCTGGGACTAGCGGGAGCGAGGGAGCAGTTCTTC
CDR3: CASSLGLAGAREQFF

V: TRBV12-5
J: TRBJ1-1
D: .
size: few
DNA: TGTGCTAGTGCCCCACGAGGGGGGACTGAAGCTTTCTTT
CDR3: CASAPRGGTEAFF

V: TRBV7-7
J: TRBJ2-7
D: TRBD1
size: .
DNA: TGTGCCAGCAGCAAAGCGACAGGGGCCTACGAGCAGTACTTC
CDR3: CASSKATGAYEQYF

V: TRBV29-1
J: TRBJ2-5
D: TRBD1
size: .
DNA: TGCAGCGTTGAAAGCCAGGGGGTGGAGACCCAGTACTTC
CDR3: CSVESQGVETQYF

V: TRBV5-1
J: TRBJ2-2
D: .
size: .
DNA: TGCGCCAGCAGCGCCGCGAGGAACACCGGGGAGCTGTTTTTT
CDR3: CASSAARNTGELFF

V: TRBV10-3
J: TRBJ2-1
D: TRBD2
size: .
DNA: TGTGCCATCAGGAACCGGGAGGGAAGCAATGAGCAGTTCTTC
CDR3: CAIRNREGSNEQFF

V: TRBV6-1
J: TRBJ2-7
D: TRBD2
size: .
DNA: TGTGCCAGCAGTGGGAGGACCGGGACTAGCGGGAGGGGGTACTACGAGCAGTACTTC
CDR3: CASSGRTGTSGRGYYEQYF

V: TRBV28
J: TRBJ2-1
D: .
size: .
DNA: TGTGCCAGCACCCGGCATGGGAACAATGAGCAGTTCTTC
CDR3: CASTRHGNNEQFF

V: TRBV5-4
J: TRBJ2-1
D: TRBD2
size: .
DNA: TGTGCCAGCAGCCTCGTATGGGCTAGCGGGAGGGAACCGTTATTCTTC
CDR3: CASSLVWASGREPLFF

V: TRBV7-2
J: TRBJ2-7
D: .
size: .
DNA: TGTGCCAGCAGCTTAGATATCGGACACGGCTACGAGCAGTACTTC
CDR3: CASSLDIGHGYEQYF

V: TRBV4-3
J: TRBJ2-4
D: TRBD1
size: .
DNA: TGCGCCAGCAGCCAAGTGGGACAGAAAAACATTCAGTACTTC
CDR3: CASSQVGQKNIQYF

V: TRBV19
J: TRBJ2-7
D: .
size: .
DNA: TGTGCCAGTAGTATTTACGTCTCCTACGAGCAGTACTTC
CDR3: CASSIYVSYEQYF

V: TRBV11-2
J: TRBJ2-7
D: TRBD2
size: .
DNA: TGTGCCAGCAGCGAAGTAGGGACTAGCGCCTCCTACGAGCAGTACTTC
CDR3: CASSEVGTSASYEQYF

V: TRBV28
J: TRBJ1-6
D: .
size: .
DNA: TGTGCCAGCATACGAGACAATAATTCACCCCTCCACTTT
CDR3: CASIRDNNSPLHF

V: TRBV7-2
J: TRBJ1-5
D: .
size: .
DNA: TGTGCCAGCAGCTCCCGCCTCGGGGCTTGGGGTCAGCCCCAGCATTTT
CDR3: CASSSRLGAWGQPQHF

V: TRBV5-4
J: TRBJ2-1
D: .
size: .
DNA: TGTGCCAGCAGCTTGGGAGAGGGGGATGGGATTAATGAGCAGTTCTTC
CDR3: CASSLGEGDGINEQFF

V: TRBV7-3
J: TRBJ2-3
D: .
size: .
DNA: TGTGCCAGCAGCTTATTAGGGCAAGATACGCAGTATTTT
CDR3: CASSLLGQDTQYF

V: TRBV7-7
J: TRBJ2-1
D: TRBD2
size: few
DNA: TGTGCCAGCAGCTTAGGGAGACTAGCGGATTCCTACAATGAGCAGTTCTTC
CDR3: CASSLGRLADSYNEQFF

V: TRBV19
J: TRBJ1-1
D: .
size: .
DNA: TGTGCCAGTAGTATTCCGAACAGGGCGAACACTGAAGCTTTCTTT
CDR3: CASSIPNRANTEAFF

V: TRBV27
J: TRBJ2-1
D: TRBD1
size: .
DNA: TGTGCCAGCAGTAGGAGGACAGGGGAGCAGTTCTTC
CDR3: CASSRRTGEQFF

V: TRBV29-1
J: TRBJ2-7
D: TRBD2
size: .
DNA: TGCAGCGTTGAAGGCGGGGGCTCCTACGAGCAGTACTTC
CDR3: CSVEGGGSYEQYF